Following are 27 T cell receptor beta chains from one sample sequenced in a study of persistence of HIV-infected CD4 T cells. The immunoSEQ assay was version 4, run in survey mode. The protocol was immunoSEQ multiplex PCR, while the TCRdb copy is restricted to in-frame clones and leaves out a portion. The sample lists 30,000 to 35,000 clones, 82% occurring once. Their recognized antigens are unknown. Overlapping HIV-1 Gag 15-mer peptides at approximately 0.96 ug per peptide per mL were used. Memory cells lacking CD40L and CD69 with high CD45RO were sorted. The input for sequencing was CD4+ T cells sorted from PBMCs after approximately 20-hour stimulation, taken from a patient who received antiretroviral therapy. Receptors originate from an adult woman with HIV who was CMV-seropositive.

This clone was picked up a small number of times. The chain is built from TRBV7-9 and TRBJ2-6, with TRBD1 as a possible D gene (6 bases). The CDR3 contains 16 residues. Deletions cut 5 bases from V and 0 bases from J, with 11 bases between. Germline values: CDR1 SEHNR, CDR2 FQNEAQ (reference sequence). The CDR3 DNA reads TGTGCCAGCAGCCGGGACATTACCTCTGGGGCCAACGTCCTGACTTTC. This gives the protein CASSRDITSGANVLTF.

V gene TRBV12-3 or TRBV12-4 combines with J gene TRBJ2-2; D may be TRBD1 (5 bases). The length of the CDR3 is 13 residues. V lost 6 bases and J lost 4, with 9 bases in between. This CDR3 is CASSKTGTGELFF. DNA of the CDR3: TGTGCCAGCAGCAAAACAGGCACCGGGGAGCTGTTTTTT.

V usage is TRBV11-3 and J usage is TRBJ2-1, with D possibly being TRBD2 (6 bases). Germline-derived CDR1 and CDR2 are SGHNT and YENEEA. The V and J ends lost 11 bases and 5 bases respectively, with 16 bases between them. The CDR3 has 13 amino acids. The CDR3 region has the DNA TGTGCCGCAGGGCTAGCGAGTAACAATGAGCAGTTCTTC. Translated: CAAGLASNNEQFF. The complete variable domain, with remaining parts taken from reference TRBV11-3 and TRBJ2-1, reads EAGVVQSPRYKIIEKKQPVAFWCNPISGHNTLYWYLQNLGQGPELLIRYENEEAVDDSQLPKDRFSAERLKGVDSTLKIQPAELGDSAVYLCAAGLASNNEQFFGPGTRLTVL.

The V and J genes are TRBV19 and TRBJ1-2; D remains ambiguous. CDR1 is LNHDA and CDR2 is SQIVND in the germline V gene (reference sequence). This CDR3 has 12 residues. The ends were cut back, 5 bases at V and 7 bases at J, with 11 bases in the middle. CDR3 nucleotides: TGTGCCAGTAGTGAACAGACTGGTGGCTACACCTTC. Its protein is CASSEQTGGYTF.

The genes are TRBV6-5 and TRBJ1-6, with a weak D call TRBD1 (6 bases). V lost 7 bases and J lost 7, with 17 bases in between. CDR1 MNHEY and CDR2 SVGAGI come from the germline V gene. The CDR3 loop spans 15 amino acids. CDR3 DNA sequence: TGTGCCAGCACCAGCACCAGGGGAGGGAATTCACCCCTCCACTTT. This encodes CASTSTRGGNSPLHF.

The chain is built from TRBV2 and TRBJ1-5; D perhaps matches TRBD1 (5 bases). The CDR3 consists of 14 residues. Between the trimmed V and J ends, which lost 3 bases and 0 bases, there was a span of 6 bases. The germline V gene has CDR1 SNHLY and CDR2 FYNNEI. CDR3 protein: CASSDGASNQPQHF. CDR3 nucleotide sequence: TGTGCCAGCAGTGACGGGGCTAGCAATCAGCCCCAGCATTTT.

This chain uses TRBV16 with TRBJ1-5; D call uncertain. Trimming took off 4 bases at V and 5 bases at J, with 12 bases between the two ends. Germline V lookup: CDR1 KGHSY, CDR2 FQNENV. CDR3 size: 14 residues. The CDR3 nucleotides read TGTGCCAGCAGCCCCCGGCCGGCCGATCAGCCCCAGCATTTT. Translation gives CASSPRPADQPQHF.

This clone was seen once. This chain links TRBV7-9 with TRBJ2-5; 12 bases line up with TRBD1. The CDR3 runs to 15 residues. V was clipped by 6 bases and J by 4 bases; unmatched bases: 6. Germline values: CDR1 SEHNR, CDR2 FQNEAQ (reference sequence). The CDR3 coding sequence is TGTGCCAGCAGTCGGGACAGGGGGCTAGGAGAGACCCAGTACTTC. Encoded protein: CASSRDRGLGETQYF.

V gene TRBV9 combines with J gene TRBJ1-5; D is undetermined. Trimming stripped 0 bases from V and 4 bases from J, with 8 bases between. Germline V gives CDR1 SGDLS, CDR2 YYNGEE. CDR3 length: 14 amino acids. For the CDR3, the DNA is TGTGCCAGCAGCGTAGGGACGGATAATCAGCCCCAGCATTTT. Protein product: CASSVGTDNQPQHF.

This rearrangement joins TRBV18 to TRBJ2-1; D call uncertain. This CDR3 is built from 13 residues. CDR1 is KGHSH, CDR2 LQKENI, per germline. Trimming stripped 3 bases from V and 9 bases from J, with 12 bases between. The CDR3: CASSPSPTGEQFF. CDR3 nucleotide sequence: TGTGCCAGCTCACCGTCCCCAACGGGTGAGCAGTTCTTC.

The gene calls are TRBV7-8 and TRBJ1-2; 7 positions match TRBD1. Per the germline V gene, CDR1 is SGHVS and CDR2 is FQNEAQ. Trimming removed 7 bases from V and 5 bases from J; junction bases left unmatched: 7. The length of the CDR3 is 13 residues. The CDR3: CASTFDRAYGYTF. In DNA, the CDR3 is TGTGCCAGCACCTTCGACAGGGCGTATGGCTACACCTTC.

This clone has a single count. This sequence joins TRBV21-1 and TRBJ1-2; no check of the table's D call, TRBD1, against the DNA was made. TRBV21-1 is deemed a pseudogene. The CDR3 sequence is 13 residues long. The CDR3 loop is CACPPGQGDGYTF. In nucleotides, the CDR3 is TGTGCCTGTCCACCGGGACAGGGGGATGGCTACACCTTC.

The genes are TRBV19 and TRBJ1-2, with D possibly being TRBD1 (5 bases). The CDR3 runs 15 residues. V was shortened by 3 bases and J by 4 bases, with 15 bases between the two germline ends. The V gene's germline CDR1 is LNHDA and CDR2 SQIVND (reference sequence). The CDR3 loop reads CASSIRIGASYGYTF. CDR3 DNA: TGTGCCAGTAGTATTAGAATTGGGGCCTCCTATGGCTACACCTTC.

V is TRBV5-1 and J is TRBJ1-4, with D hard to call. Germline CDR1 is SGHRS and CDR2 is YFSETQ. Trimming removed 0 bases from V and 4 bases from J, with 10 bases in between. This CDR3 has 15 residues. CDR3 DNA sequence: TGCGCCAGCAGCTTGGCCAGACTTTTTAATGAAAAACTGTTTTTT. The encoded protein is CASSLARLFNEKLFF.

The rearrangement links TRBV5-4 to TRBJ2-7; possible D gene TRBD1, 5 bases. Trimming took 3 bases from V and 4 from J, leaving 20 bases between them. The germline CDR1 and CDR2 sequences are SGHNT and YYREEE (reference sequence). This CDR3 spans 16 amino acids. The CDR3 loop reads CASSSSGPSSVYEQYF. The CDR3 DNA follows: TGTGCCAGCAGCTCCTCAGGGCCGTCGTCTGTGTACGAGCAGTACTTC.

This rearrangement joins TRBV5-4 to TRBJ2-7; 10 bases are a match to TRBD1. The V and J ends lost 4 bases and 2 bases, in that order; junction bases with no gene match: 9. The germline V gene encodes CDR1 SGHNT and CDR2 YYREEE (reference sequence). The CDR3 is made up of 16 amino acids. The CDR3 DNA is TGTGCCAGCAGCCTACCGGGACAGGGGAGTCCCTACGAGCAGTACTTC. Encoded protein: CASSLPGQGSPYEQYF.

The DNA of the CDR3 is TGTGCCAGCAGCTTGGGGGACACCGATCAGCCCCAGCATTTT. This codes for CASSLGDTDQPQHF. The chain links TRBV5-5 to TRBJ1-5; TRBD1 is a possible D gene (6 bases). This CDR3 has 14 residues. Germline values: CDR1 SGHKS, CDR2 YYEKEE (reference sequence). Trimming took 0 bases from V and 5 from J, leaving 9 bases between them.

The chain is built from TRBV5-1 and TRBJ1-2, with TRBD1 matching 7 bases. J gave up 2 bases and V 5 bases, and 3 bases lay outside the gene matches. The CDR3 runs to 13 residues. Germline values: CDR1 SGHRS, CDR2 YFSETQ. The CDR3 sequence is CASRGQENYGYTF. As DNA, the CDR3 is TGCGCCAGCAGAGGACAGGAGAACTATGGCTACACCTTC.

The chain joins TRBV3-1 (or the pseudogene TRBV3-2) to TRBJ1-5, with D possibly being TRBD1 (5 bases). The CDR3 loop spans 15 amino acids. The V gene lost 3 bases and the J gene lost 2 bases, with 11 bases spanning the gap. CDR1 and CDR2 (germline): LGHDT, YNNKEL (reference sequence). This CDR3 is CASSQGGRRNQPQHF. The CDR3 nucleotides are TGTGCCAGCAGCCAGGGGGGACGACGCAATCAGCCCCAGCATTTT.

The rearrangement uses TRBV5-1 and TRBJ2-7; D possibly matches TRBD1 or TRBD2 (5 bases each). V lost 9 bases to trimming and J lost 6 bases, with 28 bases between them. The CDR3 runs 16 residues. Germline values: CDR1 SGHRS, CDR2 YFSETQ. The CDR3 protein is CATKNAGTQAICEQYF. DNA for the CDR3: TGCGCCACCAAAAACGCCGGGACCCAAGCCATCTGCGAGCAGTACTTC.

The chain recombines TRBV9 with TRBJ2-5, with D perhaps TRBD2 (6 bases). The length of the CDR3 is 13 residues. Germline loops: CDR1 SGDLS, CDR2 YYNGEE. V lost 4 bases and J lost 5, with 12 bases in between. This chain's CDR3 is CASSLYGGETQYF. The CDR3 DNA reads TGTGCCAGCAGCCTCTATGGGGGGGAGACCCAGTACTTC.

The CDR3 sequence is CASSLRTPRVGDTQYF. The CDR3 DNA is TGTGCCAGCAGCCTCCGGACACCTCGGGTCGGAGATACGCAGTATTTT. This chain joins TRBV3-1 (or the pseudogene TRBV3-2) and TRBJ2-3; D might be TRBD1 (5 bases). The V gene lost 4 bases and the J gene lost 5 bases, with 19 bases spanning the gap. The CDR3 covers 16 residues. Germline V gene data show CDR1 as LGHDT and CDR2 as YNNKEL (reference sequence).

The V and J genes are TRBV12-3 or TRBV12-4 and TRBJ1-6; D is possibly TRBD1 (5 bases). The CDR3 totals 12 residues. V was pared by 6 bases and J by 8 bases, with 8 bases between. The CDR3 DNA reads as TGTGCCAGCAGGAGAGGGGATTCACCCCTCCACTTT. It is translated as CASRRGDSPLHF.

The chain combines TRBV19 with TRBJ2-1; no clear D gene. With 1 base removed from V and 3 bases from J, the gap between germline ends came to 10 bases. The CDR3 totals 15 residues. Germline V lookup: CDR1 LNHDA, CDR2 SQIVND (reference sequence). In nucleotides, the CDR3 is TGTGCCAGTAGTATAGGTAACGGAGACTACAATGAGCAGTTCTTC. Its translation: CASSIGNGDYNEQFF.

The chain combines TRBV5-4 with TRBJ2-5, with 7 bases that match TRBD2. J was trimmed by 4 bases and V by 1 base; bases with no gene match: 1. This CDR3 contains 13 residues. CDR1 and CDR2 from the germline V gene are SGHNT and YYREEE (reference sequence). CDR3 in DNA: TGTGCCAGCAGCTTGCCTAGCGGAGAGACCCAGTACTTC. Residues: CASSLPSGETQYF.

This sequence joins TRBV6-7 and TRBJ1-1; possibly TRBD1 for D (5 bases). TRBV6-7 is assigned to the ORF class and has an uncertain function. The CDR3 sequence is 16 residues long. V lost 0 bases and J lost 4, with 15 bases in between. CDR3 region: CASSYSVRGRSTEAFF. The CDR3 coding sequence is TGTGCCAGCAGTTACTCGGTTAGGGGCCGAAGCACTGAAGCTTTCTTT.

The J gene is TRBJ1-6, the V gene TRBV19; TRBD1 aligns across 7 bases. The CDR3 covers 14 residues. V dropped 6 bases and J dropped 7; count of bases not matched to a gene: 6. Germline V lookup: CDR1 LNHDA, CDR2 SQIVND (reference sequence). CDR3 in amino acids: CASRVTGINSPLHF. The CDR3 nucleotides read TGTGCCAGTAGGGTGACAGGGATCAATTCACCCCTCCACTTT.